The rows below give T cell receptor beta chains drawn from one sample of a study of response to subunit inactivated influenza vaccine. TCRdb itself ran the RT-PCR reads through MiXCR, one entry per CDR3 protein. Among around 530,000 distinct CDR3 sequences listed, approximately 12% were seen once. The sample in question was PBMCs from blood, obtained on the day of vaccination. The receptor source for this set is a man aged 45-65 years who received an inactivated influenza vaccine. Each CDR3 is given with its conserved first and last residue. Fields, in order: CDR3 DNA, CDR3 protein, D gene, J gene, clone size, V gene. A D gene is named only where the DNA matches it firmly. Clone size is shown for a subset of rows, as once, few, many or a class of expanded clone.

TGCAGTGCTAGAGTTAGCGGGAGGGTCCACAATGAGCAGTTCTTC | CSARVSGRVHNEQFF | TRBD2 | TRBJ2-1 | . | TRBV20-1
TGTGCCAGCAGCTTAGCGTCGAGGGGAGGGTACGAGCAGTACTTC | CASSLASRGGYEQYF | TRBD2 | TRBJ2-7 | . | TRBV7-2
TGTGCCAGCAGTGAATATGGAACTAGCGGGAGATTTAACGTCGAGCAGTACTTC | CASSEYGTSGRFNVEQYF | TRBD2 | TRBJ2-7 | few | TRBV25-1
TGTGCCAGCAGCCAAGAGGCTGAGCAGTTCTTC | CASSQEAEQFF | . | TRBJ2-1 | few | TRBV3-1
TGTGCCAGCAGCTCCGTGGGACAGGGTAGACCTGAGCAGTTCTTC | CASSSVGQGRPEQFF | TRBD1 | TRBJ2-1 | . | TRBV14
TGCGCCAGCAGCCAAGATCTTGTATCCGGGGAGCTGTTTTTT | CASSQDLVSGELFF | . | TRBJ2-2 | . | TRBV4-3
TGCAGTGACAGCGGGAGAGCAAATGAGCAGTTCTTC | CSDSGRANEQFF | TRBD2 | TRBJ2-1 | . | TRBV20-1
TGTGCCAGCAGAACAGGGTACTCTGGAAACACCATATATTTT | CASRTGYSGNTIYF | . | TRBJ1-3 | . | TRBV6-1
TGCAGTGCTAGACGCCTGCAAGAGACCCAGTACTTC | CSARRLQETQYF | . | TRBJ2-5 | . | TRBV20-1
TGTGCCAGCAGGGACCCCTACGAGCAGTACTTC | CASRDPYEQYF | . | TRBJ2-7 | . | TRBV25-1
TGTGCCAGCAGCGGAGGACAAGGATCTGAAGCTTTCTTT | CASSGGQGSEAFF | . | TRBJ1-1 | . | TRBV9
TGTGCCAGCAGCTGGGGGGGGGGGACCCACAATGAGCAGTTCTTC | CASSWGGGTHNEQFF | TRBD2 | TRBJ2-1 | few | TRBV11-2
TGTGCCAGCAGTTTATGGTGGCGGACGATCTATAATTCACCCCTCCACTTT | CASSLWWRTIYNSPLHF | . | TRBJ1-6 | . | TRBV28
TGCAGCGTTGAGGGCGCGGGGGGGCCCTACGAGCAGTACTTC | CSVEGAGGPYEQYF | TRBD2 | TRBJ2-7 | few | TRBV29-1
TGTGCCAGCTCCGCCGACACCTGGGGCTACACCTTC | CASSADTWGYTF | . | TRBJ1-2 | . | TRBV18
TGTGCCAGCACTCTTGGAACAAACACTGAAGCTTTCTTT | CASTLGTNTEAFF | . | TRBJ1-1 | few | TRBV12-3/TRBV12-4
TGCGCCAGCAGCCTCTATGGGGAGGGACCCCAAGAGACCCAGTACTTC | CASSLYGEGPQETQYF | TRBD2 | TRBJ2-5 | . | TRBV4-1
TGCAGTGCCAGTAGTCAGCAGCGCACAGATACGCAGTATTTT | CSASSQQRTDTQYF | . | TRBJ2-3 | . | TRBV20-1
TGTGCCAGCAGCTTAGAGGGACACCGATTTTTGAACACTGAAGCTTTCTTT | CASSLEGHRFLNTEAFF | . | TRBJ1-1 | few | TRBV11-3
TGTGCCAGCAGTTTCCCCGACAGGGGCCCGGGGTATGAGCAGTTCTTC | CASSFPDRGPGYEQFF | TRBD1 | TRBJ2-1 | many | TRBV12-3/TRBV12-4
TGCGCCAGTAACGGGGGTTACCTAAACACCGGGGAGCTGTTTTTT | CASNGGYLNTGELFF | . | TRBJ2-2 | many | TRBV4-3
TGCAGCGTCGACGCCGGGACAGGGGCAGATACGCAGTATTTT | CSVDAGTGADTQYF | TRBD1 | TRBJ2-3 | . | TRBV29-1
TGTGCCAGCAGCGTAGAATCGGGACAGGGGGCTGAGACCCAGTACTTC | CASSVESGQGAETQYF | TRBD1 | TRBJ2-5 | few | TRBV9
TGTGCCAGCAGCCGCTTTGGTAACGGGGAGAATGAGCAGTTCTTC | CASSRFGNGENEQFF | . | TRBJ2-1 | . | TRBV14
TGTGCCAGCAGTTACTACCTGGGGTCACCCCTCCACTTT | CASSYYLGSPLHF | . | TRBJ1-6 | . | TRBV6-5
TGTGCCAGCAGCCGGACTAGCGGGACCTACGAGCAGTACTTC | CASSRTSGTYEQYF | TRBD2 | TRBJ2-7 | many | TRBV2
TGCGCCAGCAGCCAAGAACCCGGGAGTGGCACAGATACGCAGTATTTT | CASSQEPGSGTDTQYF | . | TRBJ2-3 | . | TRBV4-3
TGCAGTGCTAGTAACGGGGGGCCACTTGCGCAGTTCTTC | CSASNGGPLAQFF | . | TRBJ2-1 | many | TRBV20-1
TGTGCCAGCAGCTTAGATGTACCAGATACGCAGTATTTT | CASSLDVPDTQYF | . | TRBJ2-3 | many | TRBV7-9
TGCGCCAGCAGCCGGAGCCCGGGACAGGGTTACTACGAGCAGTACTTC | CASSRSPGQGYYEQYF | TRBD1 | TRBJ2-7 | . | TRBV4-3
TGCAGTGCTAACGGACAGGTTAGCTCCTACGAGCAGTACTTC | CSANGQVSSYEQYF | TRBD1 | TRBJ2-7 | few | TRBV20-1
TGTGCCACCAGTTCTTCCGGGACAGGGCCCAATCAGCCCCAGCATTTT | CATSSSGTGPNQPQHF | TRBD1 | TRBJ1-5 | few | TRBV24-1
TGTGCCAGCAGCCAAGATGGACCCAATTTCCTAGGAACAGATACGCAGTATTTT | CASSQDGPNFLGTDTQYF | . | TRBJ2-3 | few | TRBV3-1